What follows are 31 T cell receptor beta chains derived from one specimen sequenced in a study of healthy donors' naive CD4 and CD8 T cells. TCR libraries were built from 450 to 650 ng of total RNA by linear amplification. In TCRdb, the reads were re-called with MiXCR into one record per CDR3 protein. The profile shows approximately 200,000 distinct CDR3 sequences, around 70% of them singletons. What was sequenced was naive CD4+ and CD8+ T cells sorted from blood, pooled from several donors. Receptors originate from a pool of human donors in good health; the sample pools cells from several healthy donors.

This chain's CDR3 is CSVEPDREAHYGYTF. The CDR3 DNA reads TGCAGCGTTGAACCTGACAGGGAGGCTCACTATGGCTACACCTTC. This chain links TRBV29-1 with TRBJ1-2, with TRBD1 identical over 7 bases. The CDR3 is made up of 15 amino acids. The V gene end was trimmed by 2 bases and the J gene end by 3 bases; junction bases not matched to a gene: 9. Germline lookup yields CDR1 SQVTM and CDR2 ANQGSEA.

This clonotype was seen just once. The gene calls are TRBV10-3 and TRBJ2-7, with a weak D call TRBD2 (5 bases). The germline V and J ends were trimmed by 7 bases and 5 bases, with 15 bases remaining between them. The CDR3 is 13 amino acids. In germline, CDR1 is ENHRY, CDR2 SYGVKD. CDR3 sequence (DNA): TGTGCCATCACCCCTAGCCTAGTGGACGAGCAGTACTTC. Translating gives CAITPSLVDEQYF.

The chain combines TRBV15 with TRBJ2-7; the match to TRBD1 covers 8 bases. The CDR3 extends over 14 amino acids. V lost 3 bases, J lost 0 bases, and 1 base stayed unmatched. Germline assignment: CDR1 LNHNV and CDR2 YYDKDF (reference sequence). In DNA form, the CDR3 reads TGTGCCACCAGCAGCGGGACAGGCTCCTACGAGCAGTACTTC. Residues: CATSSGTGSYEQYF.

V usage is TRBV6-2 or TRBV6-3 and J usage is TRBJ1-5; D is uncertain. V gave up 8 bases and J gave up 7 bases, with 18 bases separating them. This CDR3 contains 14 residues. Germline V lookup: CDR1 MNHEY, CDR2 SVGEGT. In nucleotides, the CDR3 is TGTGCCAGCCGGCGGCACGCACGCGGGCAGCCCCAGCATTTT. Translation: CASRRHARGQPQHF.

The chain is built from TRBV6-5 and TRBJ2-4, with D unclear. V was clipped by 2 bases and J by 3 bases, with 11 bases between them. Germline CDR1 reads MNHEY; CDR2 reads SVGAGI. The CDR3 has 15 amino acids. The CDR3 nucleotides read TGTGCCAGCAGTTACACCGAATGGGGCAAAAACATTCAGTACTTC. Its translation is CASSYTEWGKNIQYF.

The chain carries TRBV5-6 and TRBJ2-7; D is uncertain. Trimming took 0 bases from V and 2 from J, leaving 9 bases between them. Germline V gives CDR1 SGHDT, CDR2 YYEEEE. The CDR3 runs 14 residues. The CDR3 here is CASSLVASTYEQYF. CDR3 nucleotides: TGTGCCAGCAGCTTGGTAGCATCTACCTACGAGCAGTACTTC.

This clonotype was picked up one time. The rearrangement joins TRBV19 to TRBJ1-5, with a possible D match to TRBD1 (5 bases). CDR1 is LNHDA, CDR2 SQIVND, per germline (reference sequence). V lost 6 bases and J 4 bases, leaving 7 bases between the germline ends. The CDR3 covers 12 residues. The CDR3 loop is CASRDTNQPQHF. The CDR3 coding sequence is TGTGCCAGTAGGGACACGAATCAGCCCCAGCATTTT.

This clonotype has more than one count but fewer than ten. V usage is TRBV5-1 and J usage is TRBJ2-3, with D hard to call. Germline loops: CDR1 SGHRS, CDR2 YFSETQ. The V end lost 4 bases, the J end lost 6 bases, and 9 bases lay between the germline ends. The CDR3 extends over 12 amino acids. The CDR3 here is CASSLTTDTQYF. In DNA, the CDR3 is TGCGCCAGCAGCCTGACCACGGATACGCAGTATTTT.

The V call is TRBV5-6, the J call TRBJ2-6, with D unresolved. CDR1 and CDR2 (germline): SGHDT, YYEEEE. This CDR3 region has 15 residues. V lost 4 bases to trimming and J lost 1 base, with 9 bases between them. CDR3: CASSPFISGANVLTF. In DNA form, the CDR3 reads TGTGCCAGCAGCCCGTTCATATCTGGGGCCAACGTCCTGACTTTC.

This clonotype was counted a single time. The DNA of the CDR3 is TGTGCCAGTAGTACTCTCTCGACTTACAATGAGCAGTTCTTC. This sequence encodes CASSTLSTYNEQFF. The chain is built from TRBV19 and TRBJ2-1; D call uncertain. Germline CDR1 LNHDA, CDR2 SQIVND (reference sequence). CDR3 length equals 14 residues. Trimming removed 4 bases from V and 4 bases from J, with 11 bases in between.

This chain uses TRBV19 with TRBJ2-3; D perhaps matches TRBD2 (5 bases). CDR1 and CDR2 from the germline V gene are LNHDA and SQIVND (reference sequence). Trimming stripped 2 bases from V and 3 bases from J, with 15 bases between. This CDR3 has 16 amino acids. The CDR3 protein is CASSIPAGSSTDTQYF. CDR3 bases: TGTGCCAGTAGTATACCCGCGGGTTCTTCAACAGATACGCAGTATTTT.

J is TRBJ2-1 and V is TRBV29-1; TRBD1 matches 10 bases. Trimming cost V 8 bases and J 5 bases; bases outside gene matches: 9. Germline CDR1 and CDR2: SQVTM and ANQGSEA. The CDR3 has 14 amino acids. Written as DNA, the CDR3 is TGCAGCCAAATTACCGGGACAGGGGACAATGAGCAGTTCTTC. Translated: CSQITGTGDNEQFF.

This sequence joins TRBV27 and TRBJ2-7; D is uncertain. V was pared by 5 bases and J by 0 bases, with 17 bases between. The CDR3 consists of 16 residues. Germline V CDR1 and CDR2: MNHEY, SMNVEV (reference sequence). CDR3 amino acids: CASSPSFGQSSYEQYF. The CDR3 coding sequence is TGTGCCAGCAGTCCCTCGTTCGGTCAGAGCTCCTACGAGCAGTACTTC.

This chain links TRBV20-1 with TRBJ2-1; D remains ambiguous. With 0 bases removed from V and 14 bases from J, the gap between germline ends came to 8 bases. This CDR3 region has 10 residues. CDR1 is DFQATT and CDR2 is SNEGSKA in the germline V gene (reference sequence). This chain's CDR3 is CSARDAVKFF. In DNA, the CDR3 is TGCAGTGCTAGAGATGCAGTAAAGTTCTTC.

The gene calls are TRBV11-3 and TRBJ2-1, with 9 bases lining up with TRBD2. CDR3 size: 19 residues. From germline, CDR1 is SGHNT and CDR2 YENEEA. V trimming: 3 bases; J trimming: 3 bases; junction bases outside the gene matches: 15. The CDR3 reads CASSFWGEGSGRDYNEQFF. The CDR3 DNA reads TGTGCCAGCAGCTTTTGGGGGGAGGGTAGCGGGAGAGACTACAATGAGCAGTTCTTC.

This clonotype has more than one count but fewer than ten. CDR3 coding DNA: TGCAGCGTTGAAGAGGGACCCAACTACGAGCAGTACTTC. Amino acid sequence: CSVEEGPNYEQYF. V gene TRBV29-1 combines with J gene TRBJ2-7; possibly TRBD1 or TRBD2 for D (5 bases each). The CDR3 loop spans 13 amino acids. The germline V gene has CDR1 SQVTM and CDR2 ANQGSEA. V was trimmed by 0 bases and J by 3 bases, leaving 9 bases between them.

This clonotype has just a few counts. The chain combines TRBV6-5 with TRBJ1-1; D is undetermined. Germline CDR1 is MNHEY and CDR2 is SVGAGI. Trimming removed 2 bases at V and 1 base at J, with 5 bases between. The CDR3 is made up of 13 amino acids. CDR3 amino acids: CASSYDRNTEAFF. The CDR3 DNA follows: TGTGCCAGCAGTTACGATCGGAACACTGAAGCTTTCTTT.

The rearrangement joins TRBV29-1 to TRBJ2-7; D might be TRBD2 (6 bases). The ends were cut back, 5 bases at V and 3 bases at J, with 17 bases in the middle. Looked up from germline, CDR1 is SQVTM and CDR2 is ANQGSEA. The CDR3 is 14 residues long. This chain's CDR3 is CSVTREIGGYEQYF. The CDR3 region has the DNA TGCAGCGTTACCCGGGAGATCGGAGGCTACGAGCAGTACTTC.

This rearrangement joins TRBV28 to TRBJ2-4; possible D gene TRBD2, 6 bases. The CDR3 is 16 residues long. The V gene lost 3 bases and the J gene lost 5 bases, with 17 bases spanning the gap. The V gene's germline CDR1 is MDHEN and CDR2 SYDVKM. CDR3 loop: CASSLAGAGRENIQYF. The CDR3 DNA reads TGTGCCAGCAGTTTGGCCGGGGCGGGGCGCGAAAACATTCAGTACTTC.

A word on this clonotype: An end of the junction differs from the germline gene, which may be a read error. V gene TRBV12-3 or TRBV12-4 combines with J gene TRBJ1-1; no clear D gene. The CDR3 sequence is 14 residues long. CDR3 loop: CTSSLVGWGTEAFF. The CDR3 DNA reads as TGTACCAGCAGTTTAGTGGGTTGGGGAACTGAAGCTTTCTTT.

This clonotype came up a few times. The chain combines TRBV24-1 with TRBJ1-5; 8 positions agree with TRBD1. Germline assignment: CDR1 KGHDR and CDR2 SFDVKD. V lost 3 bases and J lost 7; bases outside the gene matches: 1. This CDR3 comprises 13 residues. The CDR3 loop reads CATSDTGGQPQHF. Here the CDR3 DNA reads TGTGCCACCAGTGATACAGGGGGGCAGCCCCAGCATTTT.

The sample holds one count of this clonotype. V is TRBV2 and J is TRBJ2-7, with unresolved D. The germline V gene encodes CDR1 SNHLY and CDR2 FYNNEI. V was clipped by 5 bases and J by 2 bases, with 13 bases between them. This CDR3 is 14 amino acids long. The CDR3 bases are TGTGCCAGCAGTTTTTGGACGGCTACCTACGAGCAGTACTTC. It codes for CASSFWTATYEQYF.

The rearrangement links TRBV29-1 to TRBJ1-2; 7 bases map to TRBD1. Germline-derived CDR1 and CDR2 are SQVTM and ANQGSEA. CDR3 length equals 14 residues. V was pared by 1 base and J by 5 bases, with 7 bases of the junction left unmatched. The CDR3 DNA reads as TGCAGCGTTGAAGGGCAGACAGGGAGATATGGCTACACCTTC. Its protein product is CSVEGQTGRYGYTF.

DNA of the CDR3: TGCAGTGCTAGGTTTGAAGGGGGAGGTAACAATGAGCAGTTCTTC. Translation gives CSARFEGGGNNEQFF. The gene calls are TRBV20-1 and TRBJ2-1; D may be TRBD1 or TRBD2 (6 bases each). Germline CDR1 DFQATT, CDR2 SNEGSKA (reference sequence). The V and J ends lost 3 bases and 5 bases respectively, with 17 bases between them. The CDR3 has 15 amino acids.

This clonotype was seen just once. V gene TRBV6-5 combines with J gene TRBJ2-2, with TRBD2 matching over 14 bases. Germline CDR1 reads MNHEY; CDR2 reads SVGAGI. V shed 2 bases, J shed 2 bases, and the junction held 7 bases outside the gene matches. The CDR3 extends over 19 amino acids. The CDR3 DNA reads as TGTGCCAGCAGTTACCCCGGGACTAGCGGGGGATTAAACACCGGGGAGCTGTTTTTT. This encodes CASSYPGTSGGLNTGELFF.

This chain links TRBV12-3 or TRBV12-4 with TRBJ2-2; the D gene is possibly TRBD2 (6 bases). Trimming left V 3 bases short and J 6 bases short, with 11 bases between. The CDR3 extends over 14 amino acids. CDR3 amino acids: CASSFLGGAGELFF. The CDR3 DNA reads TGTGCCAGCAGTTTTTTGGGGGGAGCCGGGGAGCTGTTTTTT.

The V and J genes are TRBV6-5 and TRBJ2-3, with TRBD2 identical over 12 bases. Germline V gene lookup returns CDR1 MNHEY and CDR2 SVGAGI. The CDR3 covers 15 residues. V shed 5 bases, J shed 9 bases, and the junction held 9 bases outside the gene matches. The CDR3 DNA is TGTGCCAGCAGTCCTCTAGCGGGAGGGCCTTTGACGCAGTATTTT. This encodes CASSPLAGGPLTQYF.

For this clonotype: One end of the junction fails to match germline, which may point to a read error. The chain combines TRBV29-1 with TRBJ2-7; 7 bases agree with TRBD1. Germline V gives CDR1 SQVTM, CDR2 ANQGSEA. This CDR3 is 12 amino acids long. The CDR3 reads CSVGTDSHEQYF. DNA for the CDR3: TGCAGCGTGGGGACAGACTCCCACGAGCAGTACTTC.

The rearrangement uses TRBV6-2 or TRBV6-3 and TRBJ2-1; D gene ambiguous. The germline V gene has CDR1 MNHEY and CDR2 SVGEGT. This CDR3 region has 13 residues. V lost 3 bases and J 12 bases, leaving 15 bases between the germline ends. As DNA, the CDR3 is TGTGCCAGCAGTTATGCTAAGTACGGTGGGCAGTTCTTC. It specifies CASSYAKYGGQFF.

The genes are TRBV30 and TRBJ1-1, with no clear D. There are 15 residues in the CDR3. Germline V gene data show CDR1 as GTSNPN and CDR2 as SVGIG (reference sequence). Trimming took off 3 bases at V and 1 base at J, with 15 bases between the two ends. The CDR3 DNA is TGTGCCTGGAGCGGTCGGGCAGAACAGAACACTGAAGCTTTCTTT. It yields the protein CAWSGRAEQNTEAFF. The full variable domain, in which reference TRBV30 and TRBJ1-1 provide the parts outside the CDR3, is SQTIHQWPATLVQPVGSPLSLECTVEGTSNPNLYWYRQAAGRGLQLLFYSVGIGQISSEVPQNLSASRPQDRQFILSSKKLLLSDSGFYLCAWSGRAEQNTEAFFGQGTRLTVV.

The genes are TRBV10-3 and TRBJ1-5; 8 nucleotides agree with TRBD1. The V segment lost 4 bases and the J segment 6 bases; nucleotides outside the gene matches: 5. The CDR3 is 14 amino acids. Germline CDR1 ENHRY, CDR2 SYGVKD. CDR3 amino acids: CAISGPGGGQPQHF. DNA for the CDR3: TGTGCCATCAGTGGGCCAGGGGGCGGTCAGCCCCAGCATTTT.